These 9 T cell receptor beta chains came from one sample sequenced in a study of blood T cell repertoires in COVID-19. The method was immunoSEQ multiplex PCR; TCRdb's version includes in-frame clones alone and lacks a portion of them. The repertoire has a few hundred thousand clones, around 85% of them found once; the top ten carry around 2.2%. Specimen: peripheral blood. The receptors were sampled from a woman between 50 and 59 years old with acute or convalescent COVID-19.

The chain uses TRBV11-2 and TRBJ2-3, with D uncertain. The CDR3 consists of 14 residues. V dropped 5 bases and J dropped 3 bases, with 12 bases sitting between them. Germline CDR1 is SGHAT and CDR2 is FQNNGV. The chain's CDR3 is CASSTTRATDTQYF. The CDR3 nucleotides read TGTGCCAGCAGCACCACCCGCGCGACAGATACGCAGTATTTT.

V is TRBV4-3 and J is TRBJ1-2; D gene uncertain. CDR1 is LGHNA and CDR2 is YSLEER in the germline V gene. The germline V and J ends were trimmed by 0 bases and 4 bases, with 12 bases remaining between them. This CDR3 contains 15 residues. The CDR3, as DNA: TGCGCCAGCAGCCAAGATATCGACTCCCCCTATGGCTACACCTTC. Translation: CASSQDIDSPYGYTF.

V usage is TRBV6-5 and J usage is TRBJ2-3; no clear D. The CDR3 is made up of 12 amino acids. CDR1 MNHEY and CDR2 SVGAGI come from the germline V gene. Trimming took off 5 bases at V and 3 bases at J, with 6 bases between the two ends. This CDR3 is CASSTRTDTQYF. The CDR3 coding sequence is TGTGCCAGCAGTACTCGGACAGATACGCAGTATTTT.

The chain combines TRBV7-8 with TRBJ2-7, with D possibly matching TRBD2 (6 bases). CDR1 and CDR2 from the germline V gene are SGHVS and FQNEAQ. The CDR3 covers 13 residues. Trimming removed 4 bases from V and 7 bases from J, with 14 bases in between. DNA of the CDR3: TGTGCCAGCAGCTGGGGGGTAGGTGCGGAGCAGTACTTC. The encoded protein is CASSWGVGAEQYF.

This rearrangement joins TRBV19 to TRBJ1-6; maybe TRBD1 (6 bases). The CDR3 is 15 amino acids. V lost 4 bases and J lost 7, with 14 bases in between. The germline gives CDR1 LNHDA, CDR2 SQIVND (reference sequence). CDR3 amino acids: CASSTSGGTNSPLHF. DNA of the CDR3: TGTGCCAGTAGTACCTCGGGGGGCACCAATTCACCCCTCCACTTT.

V is TRBV29-1 and J is TRBJ2-2; 7 positions match TRBD1. There are 15 residues in the CDR3. V dropped 6 bases and J dropped 6; count of bases not matched to a gene: 13. Germline V lookup: CDR1 SQVTM, CDR2 ANQGSEA. CDR3 DNA sequence: TGCAGCGTCCCTATGACAGGGTTAGGCCCCGGGGAGCTGTTTTTT. This sequence encodes CSVPMTGLGPGELFF.

The V call is TRBV19, the J call TRBJ1-1; 10 bases agree with TRBD1. Germline loops: CDR1 LNHDA, CDR2 SQIVND (reference sequence). V shed 6 bases and J 5 bases; nucleotides not matched to a gene: 6. CDR3 size: 14 residues. In DNA form, the CDR3 reads TGTGCCAGTAGGTCGACAGGGGGCAGGACTGAAGCTTTCTTT. This encodes CASRSTGGRTEAFF.

The chain employs TRBV10-1 and TRBJ2-7, with TRBD2 identical over 10 bases. Trimming at V came to 3 bases and at J to 5 bases, leaving 7 bases not matched to a gene. The length of the CDR3 is 15 residues. Germline CDR1 and CDR2: WNHNN and SYGVQD (reference sequence). CDR3 loop: CASSDGSAGGNEQYF. CDR3 DNA: TGCGCCAGCAGTGACGGATCAGCGGGAGGGAACGAGCAGTACTTC.

V gene TRBV7-2 combines with J gene TRBJ2-7; 7 bases align to TRBD2. J gave up 3 bases and V 3 bases, and 11 bases lay outside the gene matches. CDR3 length equals 16 residues. Germline loops: CDR1 SGHTA, CDR2 FQGNSA. This CDR3 reads CASSLTSTLSYYEQYF. The CDR3 nucleotides read TGTGCCAGCAGCTTGACTAGCACCCTCAGCTACTACGAGCAGTACTTC.